The clone carrying this T cell receptor (beta chain) was seen at least ten times. Its cognate antigen is unknown. The data were taken from a study of T cell repertoires in cytomegalovirus infection. Overall study context: Matching HLA type, along with CMV infection, was indicated by public TCR beta signatures. Broader study findings: In two of eight donors, the top clonotype was HLA-C-restricted CMV-specific. The study identified carriers of CMV plus the relevant HLA from cumulative public TCR beta family frequency.

This CDR3 is 12 amino acids long. Germline V CDR1 and CDR2: SEHNR, FQNEAQ (reference sequence). The ends were cut back, 7 bases at V and 2 bases at J, with 6 bases in the middle. MiXCR was run by TCRdb on the reads, yielding one entry per CDR3 protein. The table shows about 600,000 distinct CDR3 sequences, with approximately 24% occurring only once. Input material: CD8+ T cells from PBMCs. The TCR sequence derives from a human donor in good health (CMV status not recorded). Some clones in this sample may be carry-over from other donors' samples. This chain connects TRBV7-9 to TRBJ1-5, with D unresolved. The CDR3 protein is CASNTGNQPQHF. The CDR3 region has the DNA TGTGCCAGCAATACAGGCAATCAGCCCCAGCATTTT. Full variable domain (missing parts from reference TRBV7-9 and TRBJ1-5): DTGVSQNPRHKITKRGQNVTFRCDPISEHNRLYWYRQTLGQGPEFLTYFQNEAQLEKSRLLSDRFSAERPKGSFSTLEIQRTEQGDSAMYLCASNTGNQPQHFGDGTRLSIL.